The T cell receptor beta chain under discussion was sequenced for a study of persistence of HIV-infected CD4 T cells. This clone was recorded only once. What it recognizes is unknown. Cells were stimulated with overlapping HIV-1 Gag 15-mer peptides. Responding CD4+ T cells were sorted by upregulation of both CD40 ligand and CD69. CD8+ T cells were removed from PBMCs prior to stimulation. This was the immunoSEQ version 4 assay in survey mode. Genomic DNA was diluted to about 9.4 ng/uL, up to 1 ug per sample. Repertoires were generated with immunoSEQ multiplex PCR, while TCRdb's copy carries only in-frame clones and drops some. The sample includes some 14,000 clones, about 70% of them seen just once. CDR1 MNHEY and CDR2 SVGAGI come from the germline V gene. CDR3 length: 15 residues. Germline trimming cut 0 bases from V and 5 bases from J; bases unmatched to any gene: 1. Findings of the study overall: Antigen-responding cells were enriched for degenerate expanded CDR3beta sequences.

This TCR was recovered from an adult man with HIV who was CMV-seropositive. Sequences were derived from CD4+ T cells sorted from PBMCs after approximately 19-hour stimulation, sampled from a patient who received antiretroviral therapy. The rearrangement links TRBV6-5 to TRBJ2-2; 9 bases are shared with TRBD1. The CDR3: CASSYSQGATGELFF. The DNA for the CDR3 is TGTGCCAGCAGTTACTCACAGGGGGCGACCGGGGAGCTGTTTTTT.